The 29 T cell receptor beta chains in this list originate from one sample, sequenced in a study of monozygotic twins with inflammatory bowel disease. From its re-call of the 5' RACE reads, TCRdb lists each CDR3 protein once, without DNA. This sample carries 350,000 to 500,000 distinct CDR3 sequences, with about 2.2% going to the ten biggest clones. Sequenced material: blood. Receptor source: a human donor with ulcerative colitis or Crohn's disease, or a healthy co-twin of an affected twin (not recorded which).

Here the CDR3 reads CSAPGLAAYNEQFF. The chain combines TRBV20-1 with TRBJ2-1; the TCRdb D gene call, TRBD2, has no DNA to confirm it. The CDR3 loop spans 14 amino acids. Germline values: CDR1 DFQATT, CDR2 SNEGSKA (reference sequence).

The chain's CDR3 is CASSQVESEDEQYF. J is TRBJ2-7 and V is TRBV4-1; as DNA is missing, the TRBD2 call by TCRdb cannot be tested. The CDR3 length is 14 residues. Looked up from germline, CDR1 is MGHRA and CDR2 is YSYEKL.

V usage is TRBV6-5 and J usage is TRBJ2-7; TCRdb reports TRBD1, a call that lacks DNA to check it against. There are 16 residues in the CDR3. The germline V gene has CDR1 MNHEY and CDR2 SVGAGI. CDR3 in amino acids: CASSYSSLGTAYEQYF.

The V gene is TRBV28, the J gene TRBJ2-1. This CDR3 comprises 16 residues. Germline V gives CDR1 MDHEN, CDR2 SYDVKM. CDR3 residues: CASSPLTELSYNEQFF.

The CDR3 loop reads CSASESRQETQYF. V gene TRBV20-1 combines with J gene TRBJ2-5. Germline assignment: CDR1 DFQATT and CDR2 SNEGSKA (reference sequence). The CDR3 loop spans 13 amino acids.

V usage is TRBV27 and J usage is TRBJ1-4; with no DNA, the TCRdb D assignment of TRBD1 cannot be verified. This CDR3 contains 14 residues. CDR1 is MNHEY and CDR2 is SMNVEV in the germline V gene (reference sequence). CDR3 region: CASSKQGSHEKLFF.

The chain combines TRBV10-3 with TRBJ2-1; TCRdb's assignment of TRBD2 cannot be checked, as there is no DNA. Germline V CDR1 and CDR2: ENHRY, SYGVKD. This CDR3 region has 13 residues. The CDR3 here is CAATAGGRDEQFF.

The CDR3 spells CAISPAGNYEQYF. This chain uses TRBV10-3 with TRBJ2-7; TCRdb's D call of TRBD2 is untestable without DNA. Germline CDR1 is ENHRY and CDR2 is SYGVKD. The CDR3 consists of 13 residues.

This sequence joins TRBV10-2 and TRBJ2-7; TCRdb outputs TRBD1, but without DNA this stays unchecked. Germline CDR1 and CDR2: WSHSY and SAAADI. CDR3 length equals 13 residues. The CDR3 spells CASSGQGPDEQYF.

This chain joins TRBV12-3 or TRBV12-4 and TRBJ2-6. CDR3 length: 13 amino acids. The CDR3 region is CASTVSGANVLTF.

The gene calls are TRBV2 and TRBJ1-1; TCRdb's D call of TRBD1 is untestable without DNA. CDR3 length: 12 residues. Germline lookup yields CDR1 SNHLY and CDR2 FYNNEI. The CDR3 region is CASMPQLTEAFF.

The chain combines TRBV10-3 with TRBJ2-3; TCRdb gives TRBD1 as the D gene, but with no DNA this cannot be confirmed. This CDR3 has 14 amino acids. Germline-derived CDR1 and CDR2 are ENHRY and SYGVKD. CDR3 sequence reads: CAISMRGGTDTQYF.

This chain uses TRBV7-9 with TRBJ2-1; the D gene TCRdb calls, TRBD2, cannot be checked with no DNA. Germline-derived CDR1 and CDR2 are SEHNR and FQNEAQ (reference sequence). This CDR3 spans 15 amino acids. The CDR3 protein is CASSQVREGYNEQFF. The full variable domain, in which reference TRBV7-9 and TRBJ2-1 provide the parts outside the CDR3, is DTGVSQNPRHKITKRGQNVTFRCDPISEHNRLYWYRQTLGQGPEFLTYFQNEAQLEKSRLLSDRFSAERPKGSFSTLEIQRTEQGDSAMYLCASSQVREGYNEQFFGPGTRLTVL.

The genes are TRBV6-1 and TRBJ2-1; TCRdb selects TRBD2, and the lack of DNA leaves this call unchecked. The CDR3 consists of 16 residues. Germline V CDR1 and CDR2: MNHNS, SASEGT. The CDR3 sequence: CASSPRTSGGRDEQFF.

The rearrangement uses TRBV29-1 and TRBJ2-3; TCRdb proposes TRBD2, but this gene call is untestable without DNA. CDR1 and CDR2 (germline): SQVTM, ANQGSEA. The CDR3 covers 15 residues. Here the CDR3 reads CSAPYGEGSTDTQYF.

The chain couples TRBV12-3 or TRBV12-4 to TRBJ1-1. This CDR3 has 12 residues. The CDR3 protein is CASNLANTEAFF.

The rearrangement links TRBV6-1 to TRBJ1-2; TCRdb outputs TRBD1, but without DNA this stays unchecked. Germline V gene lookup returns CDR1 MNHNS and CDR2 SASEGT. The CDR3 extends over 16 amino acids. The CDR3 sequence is CASSHYRGRVNYGYTF.

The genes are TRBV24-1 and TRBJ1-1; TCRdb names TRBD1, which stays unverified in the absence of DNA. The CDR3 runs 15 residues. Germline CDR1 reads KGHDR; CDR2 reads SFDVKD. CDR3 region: CATRGQGTSGTEAFF.

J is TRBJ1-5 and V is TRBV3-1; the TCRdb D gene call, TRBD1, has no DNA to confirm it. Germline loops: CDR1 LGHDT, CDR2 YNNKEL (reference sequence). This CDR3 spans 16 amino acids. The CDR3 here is CASSPRGGASNQPQHF. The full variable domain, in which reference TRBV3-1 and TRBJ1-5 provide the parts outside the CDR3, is DTAVSQTPKYLVTQMGNDKSIKCEQNLGHDTMYWYKQDSKKFLKIMFSYNNKELIINETVPNRFSPKSPDKAHLNLHINSLELGDSAVYFCASSPRGGASNQPQHFGDGTRLSIL.

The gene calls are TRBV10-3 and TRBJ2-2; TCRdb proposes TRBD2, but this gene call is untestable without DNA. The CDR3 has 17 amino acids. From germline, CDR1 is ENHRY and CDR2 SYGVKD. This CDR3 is CAIGRTSGRGNTGELFF.

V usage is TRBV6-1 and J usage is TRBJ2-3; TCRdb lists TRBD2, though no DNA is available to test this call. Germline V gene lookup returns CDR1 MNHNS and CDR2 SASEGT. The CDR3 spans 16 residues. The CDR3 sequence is CASSLSGGESTDTQYF.

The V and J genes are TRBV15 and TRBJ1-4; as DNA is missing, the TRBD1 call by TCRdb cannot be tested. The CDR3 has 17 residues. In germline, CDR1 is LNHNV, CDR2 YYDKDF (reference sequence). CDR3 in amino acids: CATRGTGTSATNEKLFF.

CDR3 protein: CASGPKGLAGLTWGNEQFF. The chain couples TRBV6-1 to TRBJ2-1; TCRdb's D call of TRBD2 is untestable without DNA. From germline, CDR1 is MNHNS and CDR2 SASEGT. This CDR3 spans 19 amino acids.

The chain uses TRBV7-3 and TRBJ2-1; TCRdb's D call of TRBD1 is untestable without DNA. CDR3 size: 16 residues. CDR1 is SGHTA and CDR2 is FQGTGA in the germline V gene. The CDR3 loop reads CASSPDGTGGRNEQFF. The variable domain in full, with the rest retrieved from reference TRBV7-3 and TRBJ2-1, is GAGVSQTPSNKVTEKGKYVELRCDPISGHTALYWYRQSLGQGPEFLIYFQGTGAADDSGLPNDRFFAVRPEGSVSTLKIQRTERGDSAVYLCASSPDGTGGRNEQFFGPGTRLTVL.

The CDR3 is CASSQTADTEAFF. The chain is built from TRBV6-5 and TRBJ1-1. CDR3 length: 13 amino acids. CDR1 is MNHEY, CDR2 SVGAGI, per germline.

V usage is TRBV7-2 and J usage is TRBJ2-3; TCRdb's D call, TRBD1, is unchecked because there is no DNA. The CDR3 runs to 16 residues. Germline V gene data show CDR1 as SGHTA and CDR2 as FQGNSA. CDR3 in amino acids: CASSLGWGRTSDTQYF. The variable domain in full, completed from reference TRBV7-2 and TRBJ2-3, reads GAGVSQSPSNKVTEKGKDVELRCDPISGHTALYWYRQSLGQGLEFLIYFQGNSAPDKSGLPSDRFSAERTGGSVSTLTIQRTQQEDSAVYLCASSLGWGRTSDTQYFGPGTRLTVL.

The CDR3 region is CSAPRTTGGTEAFF. The rearrangement links TRBV20-1 to TRBJ1-1; the D call from TCRdb, TRBD1, cannot be confirmed without DNA. Germline V gene data show CDR1 as DFQATT and CDR2 as SNEGSKA (reference sequence). The CDR3 covers 14 residues.

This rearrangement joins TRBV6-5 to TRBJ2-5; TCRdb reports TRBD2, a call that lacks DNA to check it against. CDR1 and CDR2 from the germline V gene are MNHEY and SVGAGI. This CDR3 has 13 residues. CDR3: CASSRWGGETQYF.

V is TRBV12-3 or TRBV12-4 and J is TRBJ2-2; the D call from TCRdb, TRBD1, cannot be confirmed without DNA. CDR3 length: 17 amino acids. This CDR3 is CASSYRPGRMNTGELFF.